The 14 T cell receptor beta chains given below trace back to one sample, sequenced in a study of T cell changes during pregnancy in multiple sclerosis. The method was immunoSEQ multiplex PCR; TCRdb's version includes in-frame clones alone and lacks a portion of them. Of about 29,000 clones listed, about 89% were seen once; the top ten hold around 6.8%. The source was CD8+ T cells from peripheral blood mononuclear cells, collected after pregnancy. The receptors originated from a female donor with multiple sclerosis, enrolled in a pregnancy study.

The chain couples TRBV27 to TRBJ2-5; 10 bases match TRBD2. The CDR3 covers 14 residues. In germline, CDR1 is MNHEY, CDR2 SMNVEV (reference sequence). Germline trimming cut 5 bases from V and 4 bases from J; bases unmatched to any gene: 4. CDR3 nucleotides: TGTGCCAGCAGTGCTAGCGGGAGTCTAGAGACCCAGTACTTC. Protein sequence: CASSASGSLETQYF.

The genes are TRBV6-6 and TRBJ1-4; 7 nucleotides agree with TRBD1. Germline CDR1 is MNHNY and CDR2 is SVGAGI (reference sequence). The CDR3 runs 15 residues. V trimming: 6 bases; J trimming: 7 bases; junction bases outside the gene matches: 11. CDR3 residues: CASSRTPGQPEKLFF. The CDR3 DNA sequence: TGTGCCAGCAGCCGAACTCCGGGACAGCCTGAAAAACTGTTTTTT.

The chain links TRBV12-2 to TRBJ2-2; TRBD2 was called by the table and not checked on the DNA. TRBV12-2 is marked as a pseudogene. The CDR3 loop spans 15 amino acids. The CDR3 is CASRLAGANTGELFF. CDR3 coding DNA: TGTGCAAGTCGCTTAGCGGGAGCGAACACCGGGGAGCTGTTTTTT.

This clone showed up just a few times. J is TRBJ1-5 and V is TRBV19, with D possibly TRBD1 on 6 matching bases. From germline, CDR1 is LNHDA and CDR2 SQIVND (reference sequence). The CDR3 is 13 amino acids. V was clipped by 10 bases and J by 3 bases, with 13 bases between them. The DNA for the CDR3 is TGTGCCACCCGGGACATACTCAATCAGCCCCAGCATTTT. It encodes CATRDILNQPQHF.

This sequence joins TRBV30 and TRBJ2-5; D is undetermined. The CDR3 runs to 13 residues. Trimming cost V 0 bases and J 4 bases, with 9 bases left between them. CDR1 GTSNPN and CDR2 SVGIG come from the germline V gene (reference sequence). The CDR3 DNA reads TGTGCCTGGAGTGTACACATGCCAGAGACCCAGTACTTC. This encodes CAWSVHMPETQYF. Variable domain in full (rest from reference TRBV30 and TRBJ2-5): SQTIHQWPATLVQPVGSPLSLECTVEGTSNPNLYWYRQAAGRGLQLLFYSVGIGQISSEVPQNLSASRPQDRQFILSSKKLLLSDSGFYLCAWSVHMPETQYFGPGTRLLVL.

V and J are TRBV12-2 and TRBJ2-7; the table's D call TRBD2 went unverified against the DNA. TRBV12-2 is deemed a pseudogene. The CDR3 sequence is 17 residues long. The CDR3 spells CASRLWAGLNFSYEQYF. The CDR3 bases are TGTGCAAGTCGCTTATGGGCGGGACTGAACTTCTCCTACGAGCAGTACTTC.

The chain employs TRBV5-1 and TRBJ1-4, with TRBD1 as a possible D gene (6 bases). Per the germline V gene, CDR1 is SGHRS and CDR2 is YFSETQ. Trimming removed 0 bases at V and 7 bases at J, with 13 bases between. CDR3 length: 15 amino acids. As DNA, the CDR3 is TGCGCCAGCAGCTTGGTGCCAGGGGAGGGTGAAAAACTGTTTTTT. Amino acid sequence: CASSLVPGEGEKLFF. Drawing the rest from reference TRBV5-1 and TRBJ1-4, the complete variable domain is KAGVTQTPRYLIKTRGQQVTLSCSPISGHRSVSWYQQTPGQGLQFLFEYFSETQRNKGNFPGRFSGRQFSNSRSEMNVSTLELGDSALYLCASSLVPGEGEKLFFGSGTQLSVL.

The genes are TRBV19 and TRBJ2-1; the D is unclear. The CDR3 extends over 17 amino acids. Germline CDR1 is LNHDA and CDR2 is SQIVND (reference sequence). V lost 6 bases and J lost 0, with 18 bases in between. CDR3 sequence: CASRTWNGGSSYNEQFF. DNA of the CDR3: TGTGCCAGTAGAACGTGGAACGGCGGTAGCTCCTACAATGAGCAGTTCTTC.

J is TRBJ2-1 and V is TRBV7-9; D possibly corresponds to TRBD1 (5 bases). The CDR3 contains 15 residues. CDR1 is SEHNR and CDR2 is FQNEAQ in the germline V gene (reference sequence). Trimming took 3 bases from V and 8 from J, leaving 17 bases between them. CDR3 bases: TGTGCCAGCAGCTTCACAGGAGTCCTCTTCGATGAGCAGTTCTTC. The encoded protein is CASSFTGVLFDEQFF.

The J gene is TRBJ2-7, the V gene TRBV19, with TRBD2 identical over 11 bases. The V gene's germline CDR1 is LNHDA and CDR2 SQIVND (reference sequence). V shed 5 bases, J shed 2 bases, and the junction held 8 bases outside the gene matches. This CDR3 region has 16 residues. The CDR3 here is CASSGPTSGDAYEQYF. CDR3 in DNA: TGTGCCAGTAGTGGACCGACTAGCGGGGATGCCTACGAGCAGTACTTC.

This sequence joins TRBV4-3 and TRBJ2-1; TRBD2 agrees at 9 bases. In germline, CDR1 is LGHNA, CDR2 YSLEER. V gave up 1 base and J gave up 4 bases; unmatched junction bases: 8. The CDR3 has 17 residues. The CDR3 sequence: CASSQGEAGGVYNEQFF. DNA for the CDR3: TGCGCCAGCAGCCAAGGAGAAGCGGGAGGAGTTTACAATGAGCAGTTCTTC.

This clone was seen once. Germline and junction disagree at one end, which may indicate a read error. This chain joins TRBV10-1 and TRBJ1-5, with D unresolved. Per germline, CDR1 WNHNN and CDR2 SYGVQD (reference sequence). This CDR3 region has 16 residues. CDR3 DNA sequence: TGCGCCAGCAGTGAGTCTCACAGAACATTAAATCGGCCCCAGCATTTT. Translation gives CASSESHRTLNRPQHF.

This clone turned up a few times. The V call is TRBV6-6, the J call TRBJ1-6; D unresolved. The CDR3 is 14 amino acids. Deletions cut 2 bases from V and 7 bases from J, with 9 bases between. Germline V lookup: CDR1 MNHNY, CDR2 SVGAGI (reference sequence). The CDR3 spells CASSYGGENSPLHF. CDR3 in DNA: TGTGCCAGCAGTTACGGTGGGGAGAATTCACCCCTCCACTTT.

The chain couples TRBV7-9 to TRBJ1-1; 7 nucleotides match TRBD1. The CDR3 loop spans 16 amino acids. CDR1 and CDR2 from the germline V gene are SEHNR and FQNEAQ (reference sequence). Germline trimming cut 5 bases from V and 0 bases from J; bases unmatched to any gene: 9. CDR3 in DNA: TGTGCCAGCAGCACGTGGGACAGTTTCATGAACACTGAAGCTTTCTTT. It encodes CASSTWDSFMNTEAFF. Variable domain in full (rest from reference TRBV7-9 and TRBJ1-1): DTGVSQNPRHKITKRGQNVTFRCDPISEHNRLYWYRQTLGQGPEFLTYFQNEAQLEKSRLLSDRFSAERPKGSFSTLEIQRTEQGDSAMYLCASSTWDSFMNTEAFFGQGTRLTVV.